This TCR beta chain was observed in a study of memory CD4+ T cells and cytomegalovirus serostatus. Across the study: Donors were healthy Belgian adults, fewer than ten CMV seropositive and approximately 23 seronegative.

In its sample, this clone was seen once. The antigen is not known. Assay: immunoSEQ multiplex PCR; the TCRdb copy retains only in-frame clones and omits some. The repertoire holds around 26,000 clones, with around 75% as singletons. Single viable CD3+CD4+CD8-CD45RO+ cells were sorted as the memory CD4+ T cells. Serum IgG to CMV pp150, pp28, p38 and p52 defined serostatus. Positive selection with CD4 microbeads enriched total CD4+ T cells. Points from the study as a whole: CMV serostatus prediction reached median AUC approximately 0.95, or 0.91 with US-trained model.

The V end was cut by 5 bases, the J end by 4 bases, with 17 bases between. There are 16 residues in the CDR3. Germline V lookup: CDR1 SGHNT, CDR2 YENEEA. The sequence derives from an adult in good health and CMV-seronegative. V gene TRBV11-3 combines with J gene TRBJ1-4; D ambiguous. The sequenced sample was memory CD4+ T cells from blood. The DNA of the CDR3 is TGTGCCAGCAGCCCAAAACACAGAGAAAATAATGAAAAACTGTTTTTT. Residues: CASSPKHRENNEKLFF.